This T cell receptor beta chain was recorded in a study of blood T cell repertoires in COVID-19. Across the whole study: Sources were T cells, B-cell-depleted T cells, or PBMCs; the material itself was cDNA or gDNA.

This clone was found once. Seattle cases were enrolled at active infection and followed longitudinally. The data were produced by immunoSEQ multiplex PCR, yet TCRdb's version contains in-frame clones alone and is incomplete. The sample carries some 350,000 clones, over 70% recorded once. CDR1 WNHNN and CDR2 SYGVQD come from the germline V gene (reference sequence). Trimming removed 2 bases from V and 6 bases from J; junction bases left unmatched: 17. This CDR3 has 19 amino acids. The chain joins TRBV10-1 to TRBJ2-3; 10 positions match TRBD2. The sequence was collected from a woman aged 45-60 years with COVID-19, enrolled during active disease. The sequenced material came from peripheral blood. The CDR3 DNA reads TGCGCCAGCAGTGAGCCCCGCGACTTTCCAGCGGGGGGGAGGGATACGCAGTATTTT. Amino acid sequence: CASSEPRDFPAGGRDTQYF.